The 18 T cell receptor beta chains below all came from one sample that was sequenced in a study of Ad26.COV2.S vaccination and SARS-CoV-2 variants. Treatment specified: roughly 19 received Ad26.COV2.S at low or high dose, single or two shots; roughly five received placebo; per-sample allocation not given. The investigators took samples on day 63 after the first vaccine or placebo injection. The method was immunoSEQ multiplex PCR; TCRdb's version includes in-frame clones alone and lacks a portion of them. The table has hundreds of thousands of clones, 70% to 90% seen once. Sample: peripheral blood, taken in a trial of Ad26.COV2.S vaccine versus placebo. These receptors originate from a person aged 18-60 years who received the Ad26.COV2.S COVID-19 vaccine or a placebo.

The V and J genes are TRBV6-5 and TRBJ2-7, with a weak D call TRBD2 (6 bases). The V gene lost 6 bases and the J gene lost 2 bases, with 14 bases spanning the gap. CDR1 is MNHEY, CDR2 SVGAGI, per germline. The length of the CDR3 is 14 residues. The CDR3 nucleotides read TGTGCCAGCAGACCACCGGGACTGACCTACGAGCAGTACTTC. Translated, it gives CASRPPGLTYEQYF.

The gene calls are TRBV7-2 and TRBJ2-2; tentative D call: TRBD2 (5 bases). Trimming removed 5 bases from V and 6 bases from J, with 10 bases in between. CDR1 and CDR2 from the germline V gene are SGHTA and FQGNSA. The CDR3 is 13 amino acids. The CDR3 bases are TGTGCCAGCAGCCGGCCGGGGTCCGGGGAGCTGTTTTTT. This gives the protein CASSRPGSGELFF.

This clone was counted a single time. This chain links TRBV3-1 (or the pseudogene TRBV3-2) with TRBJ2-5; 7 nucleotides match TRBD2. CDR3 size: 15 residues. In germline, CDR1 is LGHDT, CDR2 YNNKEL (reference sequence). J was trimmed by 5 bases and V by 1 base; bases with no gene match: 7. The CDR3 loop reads CASSQVSGVGETQYF. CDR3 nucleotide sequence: TGTGCCAGCAGCCAAGTGAGCGGGGTGGGGGAGACCCAGTACTTC.

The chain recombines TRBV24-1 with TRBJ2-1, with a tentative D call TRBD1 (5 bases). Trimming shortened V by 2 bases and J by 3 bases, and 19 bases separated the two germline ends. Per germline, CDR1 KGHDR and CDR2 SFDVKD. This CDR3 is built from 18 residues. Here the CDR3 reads CATSDYLRVFVRYNEQFF. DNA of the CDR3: TGTGCCACCAGTGATTACCTCAGGGTGTTCGTCCGCTACAATGAGCAGTTCTTC.

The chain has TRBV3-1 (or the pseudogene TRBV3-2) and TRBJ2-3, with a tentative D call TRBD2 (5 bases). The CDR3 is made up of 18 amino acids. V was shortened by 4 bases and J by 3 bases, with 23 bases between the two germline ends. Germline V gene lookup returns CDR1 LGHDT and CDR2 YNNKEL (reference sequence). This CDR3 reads CASSRTKILLEPTDTQYF. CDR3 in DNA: TGTGCCAGCAGCCGAACGAAGATCCTACTAGAACCAACAGATACGCAGTATTTT.

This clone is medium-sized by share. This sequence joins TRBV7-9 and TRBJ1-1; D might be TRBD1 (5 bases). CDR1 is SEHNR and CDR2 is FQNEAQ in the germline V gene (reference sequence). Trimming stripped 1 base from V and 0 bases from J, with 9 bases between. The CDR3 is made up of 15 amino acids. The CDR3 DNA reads TGTGCCAGCAGCTTAGTGGGGGAAGTGAACACTGAAGCTTTCTTT. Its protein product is CASSLVGEVNTEAFF.

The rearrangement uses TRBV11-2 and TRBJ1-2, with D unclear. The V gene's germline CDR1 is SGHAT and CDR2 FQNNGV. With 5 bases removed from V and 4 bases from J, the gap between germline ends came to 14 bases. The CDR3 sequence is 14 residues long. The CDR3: CASSQLSEGYGYTF. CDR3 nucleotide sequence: TGTGCCAGCAGCCAACTGTCGGAGGGCTATGGCTACACCTTC.

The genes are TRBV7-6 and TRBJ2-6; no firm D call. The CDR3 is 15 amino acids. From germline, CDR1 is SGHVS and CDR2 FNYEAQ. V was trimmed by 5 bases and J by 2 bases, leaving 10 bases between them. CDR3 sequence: CASSAGGAGANVLTF. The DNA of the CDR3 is TGTGCCAGCAGCGCAGGCGGAGCTGGGGCCAACGTCCTGACTTTC.

This CDR3 is CASSYSGWDTGELFF. CDR3 in DNA: TGTGCCAGCAGTTACTCGGGGTGGGACACCGGGGAGCTGTTTTTT. The chain couples TRBV6-5 to TRBJ2-2; D is unclear. V was shortened by 0 bases and J by 3 bases, with 8 bases between the two germline ends. This CDR3 has 15 residues. Looked up from germline, CDR1 is MNHEY and CDR2 is SVGAGI.

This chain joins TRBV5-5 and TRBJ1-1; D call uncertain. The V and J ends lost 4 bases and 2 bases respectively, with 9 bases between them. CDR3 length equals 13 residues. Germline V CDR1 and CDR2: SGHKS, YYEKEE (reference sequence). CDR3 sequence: CASSQPGNTEAFF. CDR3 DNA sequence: TGTGCCAGCAGCCAACCAGGAAACACTGAAGCTTTCTTT. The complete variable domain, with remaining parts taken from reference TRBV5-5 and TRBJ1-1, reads DAGVTQSPTHLIKTRGQQVTLRCSPISGHKSVSWYQQVLGQGPQFIFQYYEKEERGRGNFPDRFSARQFPNYSSELNVNALLLGDSALYLCASSQPGNTEAFFGQGTRLTVV.

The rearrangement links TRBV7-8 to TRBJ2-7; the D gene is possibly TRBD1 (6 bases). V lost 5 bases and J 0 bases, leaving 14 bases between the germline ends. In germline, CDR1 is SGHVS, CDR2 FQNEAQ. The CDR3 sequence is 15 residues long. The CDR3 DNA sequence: TGTGCCAGCAGCCCCCGAACAGGGAGCTCCTACGAGCAGTACTTC. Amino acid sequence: CASSPRTGSSYEQYF.

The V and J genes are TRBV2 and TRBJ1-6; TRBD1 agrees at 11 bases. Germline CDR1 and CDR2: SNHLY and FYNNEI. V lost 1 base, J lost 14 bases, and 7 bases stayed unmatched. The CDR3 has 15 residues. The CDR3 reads CASSEGWGQGVSLHF. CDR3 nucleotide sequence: TGTGCCAGCAGTGAAGGTTGGGGACAGGGGGTCTCCCTCCACTTT. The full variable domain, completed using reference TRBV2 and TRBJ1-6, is EPEVTQTPSHQVTQMGQEVILRCVPISNHLYFYWYRQILGQKVEFLVSFYNNEISEKSEIFDDQFSVERPDGSNFTLKIRSTKLEDSAMYFCASSEGWGQGVSLHFGNGTRLTVT.

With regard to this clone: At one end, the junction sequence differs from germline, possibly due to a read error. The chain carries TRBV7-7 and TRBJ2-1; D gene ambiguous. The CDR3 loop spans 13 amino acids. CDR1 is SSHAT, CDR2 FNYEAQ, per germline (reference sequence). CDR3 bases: TGTGCTAGCAGCTTAAGCACCAGAAAAGAGCAGTTCTTC. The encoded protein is CASSLSTRKEQFF. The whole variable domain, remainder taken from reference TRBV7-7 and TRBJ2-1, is GAGVSQSPRYKVTKRGQDVTLRCDPISSHATLYWYQQALGQGPEFLTYFNYEAQPDKSGLPSDRFSAERPEGSISTLTIQRTEQRDSAMYRCASSLSTRKEQFFGPGTRLTVL.

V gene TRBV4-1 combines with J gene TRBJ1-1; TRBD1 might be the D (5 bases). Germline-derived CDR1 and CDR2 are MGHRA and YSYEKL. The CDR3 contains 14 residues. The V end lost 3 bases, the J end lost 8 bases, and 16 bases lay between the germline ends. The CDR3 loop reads CASSHPPSGLEAFF. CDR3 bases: TGCGCCAGCAGCCATCCACCTTCGGGACTAGAAGCTTTCTTT.

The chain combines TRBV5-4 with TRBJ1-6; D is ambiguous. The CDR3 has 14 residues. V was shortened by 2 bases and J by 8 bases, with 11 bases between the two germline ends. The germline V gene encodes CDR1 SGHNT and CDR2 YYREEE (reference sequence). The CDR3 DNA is TGTGCCAGCAGCTTTGGAGCGTCGGATTCACCCCTCCACTTT. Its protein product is CASSFGASDSPLHF.

The CDR3: CASSPGPGTGGSQPQHF. CDR3 DNA: TGTGCCAGCTCACCTGGTCCCGGGACAGGGGGCAGCCAGCCCCAGCATTTT. The chain carries TRBV18 and TRBJ1-5, with 12 bases matching TRBD1. V lost 3 bases to trimming and J lost 7 bases; unmatched junction nucleotides: 10. The CDR3 extends over 17 amino acids. The germline gives CDR1 KGHSH, CDR2 LQKENI.

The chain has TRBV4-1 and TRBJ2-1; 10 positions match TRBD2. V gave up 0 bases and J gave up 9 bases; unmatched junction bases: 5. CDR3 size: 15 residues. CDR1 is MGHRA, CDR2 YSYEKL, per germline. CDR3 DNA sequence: TGCGCCAGCAGCCAAGATCTAGCGGGAGTGGGTGAGCAGTTCTTC. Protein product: CASSQDLAGVGEQFF.

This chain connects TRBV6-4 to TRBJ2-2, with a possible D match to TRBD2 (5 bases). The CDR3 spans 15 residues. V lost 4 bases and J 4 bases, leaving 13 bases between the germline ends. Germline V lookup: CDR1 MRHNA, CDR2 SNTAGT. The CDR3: CASSGLIAGTGELFF. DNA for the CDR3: TGTGCCAGCAGTGGGCTCATTGCGGGCACCGGGGAGCTGTTTTTT.